This TCR beta chain was recovered during a study of OX40 agonist ivuxolimab in advanced cancers. Across the whole study: The dose of intravenous ivuxolimab that patients received every 2 weeks ranged from 0.01 to 10 mg/kg. Patients achieving partial responses numbered three: one hepatocellular carcinoma case and two cutaneous melanoma cases.

Data came from immunoSEQ multiplex PCR; TCRdb stores just in-frame clones and leaves some out. Among approximately 100,000 clones listed, less than 95% were seen once. Study observations and caveats: Individuals who were partial responders at 0.1-3.0 mg/kg had clonal expansion that ranked among the lowest.

Per the germline V gene, CDR1 is SEHNR and CDR2 is FQNEAQ (reference sequence). The CDR3 length is 15 residues. V dropped 5 bases and J dropped 4; count of bases not matched to a gene: 11. Notes on this clone: Its target is not known.

Samples were taken at baseline and on day 1 of cycles 4 and 7. V and J are TRBV7-9 and TRBJ2-7; 7 bases line up with TRBD1. The TCR was taken from an adult with an advanced solid tumor such as melanoma, head and neck, liver or kidney cancer. The sample here was CD4+ or CD8+ T cells sorted from blood, taken in a trial of the OX40 agonist ivuxolimab. Written as DNA, the CDR3 is TGTGCCAGCAGCCCGGACAGGTTTAAGTCGTACGAGCAGTACTTC. Translating gives CASSPDRFKSYEQYF.